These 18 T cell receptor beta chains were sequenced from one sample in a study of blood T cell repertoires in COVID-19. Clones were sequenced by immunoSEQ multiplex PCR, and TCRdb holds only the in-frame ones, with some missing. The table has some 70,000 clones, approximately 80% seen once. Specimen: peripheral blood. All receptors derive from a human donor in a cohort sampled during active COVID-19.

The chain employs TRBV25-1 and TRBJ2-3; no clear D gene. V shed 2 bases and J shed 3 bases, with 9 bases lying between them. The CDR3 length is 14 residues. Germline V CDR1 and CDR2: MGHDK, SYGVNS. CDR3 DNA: TGTGCCAGCAGTGAACAGAGCAGGACAGATACGCAGTATTTT. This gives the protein CASSEQSRTDTQYF.

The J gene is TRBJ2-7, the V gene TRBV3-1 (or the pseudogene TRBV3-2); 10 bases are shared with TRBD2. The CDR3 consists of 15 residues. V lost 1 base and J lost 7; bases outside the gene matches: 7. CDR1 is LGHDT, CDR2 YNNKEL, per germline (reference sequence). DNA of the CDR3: TGTGCCAGCAGCCAAGGCCTAGCGGGAGTAGTAGAGCAGTACGTC. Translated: CASSQGLAGVVEQYV.

The CDR3 bases are TGTGCCAGCAGTTTAAGGGGGATGGATACGCAGTATTTT. This gives the protein CASSLRGMDTQYF. The genes are TRBV12-3 or TRBV12-4 and TRBJ2-3, with D tentatively TRBD1 (6 bases). This CDR3 spans 13 amino acids. The ends were cut back, 2 bases at V and 6 bases at J, with 9 bases in the middle.

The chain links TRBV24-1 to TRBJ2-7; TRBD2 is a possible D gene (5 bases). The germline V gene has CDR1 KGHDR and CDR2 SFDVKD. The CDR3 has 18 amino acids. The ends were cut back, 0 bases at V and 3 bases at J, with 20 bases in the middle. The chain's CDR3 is CATSDLLLQKRGLYEQYV. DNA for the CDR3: TGTGCCACCAGTGATTTGCTTTTGCAGAAAAGAGGGCTCTACGAGCAGTACGTC.

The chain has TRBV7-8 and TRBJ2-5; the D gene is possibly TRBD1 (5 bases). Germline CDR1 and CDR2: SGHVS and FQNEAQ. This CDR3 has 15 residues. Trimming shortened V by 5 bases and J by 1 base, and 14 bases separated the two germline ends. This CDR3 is CASSPKGFSQETQYF. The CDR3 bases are TGTGCCAGCAGCCCTAAGGGGTTTAGCCAAGAGACCCAGTACTTC.

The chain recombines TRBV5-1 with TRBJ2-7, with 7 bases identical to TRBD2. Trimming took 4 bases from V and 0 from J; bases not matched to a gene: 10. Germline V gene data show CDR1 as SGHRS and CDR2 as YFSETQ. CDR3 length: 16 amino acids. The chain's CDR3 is CASSAAKRGDSYEQYF. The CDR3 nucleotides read TGCGCCAGCAGCGCCGCTAAGCGGGGTGACTCCTACGAGCAGTACTTC.

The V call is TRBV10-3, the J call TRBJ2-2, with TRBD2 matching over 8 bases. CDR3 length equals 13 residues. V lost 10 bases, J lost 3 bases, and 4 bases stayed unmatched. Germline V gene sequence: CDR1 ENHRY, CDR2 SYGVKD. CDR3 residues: CATGTRDTGELFF. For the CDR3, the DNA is TGTGCCACCGGGACTAGAGACACCGGGGAGCTGTTTTTT.

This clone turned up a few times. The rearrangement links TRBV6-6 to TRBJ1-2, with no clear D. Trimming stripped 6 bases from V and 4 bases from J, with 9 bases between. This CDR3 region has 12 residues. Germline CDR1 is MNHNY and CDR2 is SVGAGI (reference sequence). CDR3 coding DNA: TGTGCCAGCAGATCGGAGCTCTATGGCTACACCTTC. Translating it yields CASRSELYGYTF.

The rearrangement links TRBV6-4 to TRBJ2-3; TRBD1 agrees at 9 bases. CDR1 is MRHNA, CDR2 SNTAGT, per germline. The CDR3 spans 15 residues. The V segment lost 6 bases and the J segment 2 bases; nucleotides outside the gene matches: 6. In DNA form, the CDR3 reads TGTGCCAGCAGCGGACAGGGGCTATCCACAGATACGCAGTATTTT. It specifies CASSGQGLSTDTQYF.

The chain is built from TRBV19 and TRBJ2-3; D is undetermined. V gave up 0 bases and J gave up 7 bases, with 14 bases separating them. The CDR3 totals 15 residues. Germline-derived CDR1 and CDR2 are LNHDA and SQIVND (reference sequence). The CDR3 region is CASSIDPNSPHTQYF. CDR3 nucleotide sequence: TGTGCCAGTAGTATAGATCCTAACTCCCCGCATACGCAGTATTTT. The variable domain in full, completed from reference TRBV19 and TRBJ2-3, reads DGGITQSPKYLFRKEGQNVTLSCEQNLNHDAMYWYRQDPGQGLRLIYYSQIVNDFQKGDIAEGYSVSREKKESFPLTVTSAQKNPTAFYLCASSIDPNSPHTQYFGPGTRLTVL.

The CDR3 sequence: CATGRVQETQYF. The CDR3 coding sequence is TGTGCCACCGGGAGGGTACAAGAGACCCAGTACTTC. The chain carries TRBV12-3 or TRBV12-4 and TRBJ2-5; 8 bases align to TRBD2. The CDR3 extends over 12 amino acids. The V segment lost 10 bases and the J segment 2 bases; nucleotides outside the gene matches: 3.

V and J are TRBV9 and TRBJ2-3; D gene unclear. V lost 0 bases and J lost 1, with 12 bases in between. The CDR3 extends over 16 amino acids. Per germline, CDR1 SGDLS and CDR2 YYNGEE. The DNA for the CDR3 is TGTGCCAGCAGCGTAGCCCACACGGGTGGCACAGATACGCAGTATTTT. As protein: CASSVAHTGGTDTQYF.

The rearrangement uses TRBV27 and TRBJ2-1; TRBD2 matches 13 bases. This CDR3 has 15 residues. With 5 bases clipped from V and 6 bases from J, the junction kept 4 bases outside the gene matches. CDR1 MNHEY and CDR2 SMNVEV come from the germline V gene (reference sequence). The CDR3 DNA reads TGTGCCAGCAGTCTGGGACTAGCGGGGTTCAATGAGCAGTTCTTC. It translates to CASSLGLAGFNEQFF.

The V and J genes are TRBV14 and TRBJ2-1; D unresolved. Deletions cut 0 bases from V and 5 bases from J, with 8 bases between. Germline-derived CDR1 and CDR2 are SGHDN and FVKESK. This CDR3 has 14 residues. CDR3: CASSQDQLDNEQFF. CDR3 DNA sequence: TGTGCCAGCAGCCAAGATCAACTGGACAATGAGCAGTTCTTC.

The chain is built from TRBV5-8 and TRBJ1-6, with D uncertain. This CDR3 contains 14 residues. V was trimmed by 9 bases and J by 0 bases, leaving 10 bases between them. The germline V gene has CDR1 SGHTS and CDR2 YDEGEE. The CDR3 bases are TGTGCCACCTTAAAGAGCTCCTATAATTCACCCCTCCACTTT. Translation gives CATLKSSYNSPLHF. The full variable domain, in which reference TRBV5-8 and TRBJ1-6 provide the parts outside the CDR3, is EAGVTQSPTHLIKTRGQQATLRCSPISGHTSVYWYQQALGLGLQFLLWYDEGEERNRGNFPPRFSGRQFPNYSSELNVNALELEDSALYLCATLKSSYNSPLHFGNGTRLTVT.

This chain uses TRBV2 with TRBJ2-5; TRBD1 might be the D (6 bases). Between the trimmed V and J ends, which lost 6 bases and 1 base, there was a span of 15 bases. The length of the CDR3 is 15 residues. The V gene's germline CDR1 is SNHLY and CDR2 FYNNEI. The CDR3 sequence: CASSEPYRAQETQYF. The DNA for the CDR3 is TGTGCCAGCAGCGAACCTTACAGGGCCCAAGAGACCCAGTACTTC.

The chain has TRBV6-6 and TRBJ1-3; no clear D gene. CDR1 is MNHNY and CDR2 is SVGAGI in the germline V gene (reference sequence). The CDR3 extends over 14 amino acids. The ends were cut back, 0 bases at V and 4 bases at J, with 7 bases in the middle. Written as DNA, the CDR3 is TGTGCCAGCAGTTACTCGCTCGAGGGAAACACCATATATTTT. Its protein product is CASSYSLEGNTIYF.

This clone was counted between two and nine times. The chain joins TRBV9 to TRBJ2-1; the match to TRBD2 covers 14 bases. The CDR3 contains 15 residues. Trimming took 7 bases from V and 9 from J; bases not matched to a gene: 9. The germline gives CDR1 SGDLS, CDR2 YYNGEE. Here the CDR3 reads CASAFSTSGRVEQFF. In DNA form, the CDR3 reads TGTGCCAGCGCTTTTTCGACTAGCGGGAGGGTTGAGCAGTTCTTC.